Listed below are T cell receptor beta chains from one sample, sequenced in a study of blood T cell repertoires in COVID-19. The data were produced by immunoSEQ multiplex PCR, yet TCRdb's version contains in-frame clones alone and is incomplete. This sample has around 70,000 clones, with about nine tenths found just once. What was sequenced was peripheral blood. These receptors were taken from a human donor in a cohort sampled during active COVID-19. Each CDR3 is given with its conserved first and last residue. The order of the fields is J gene, D gene, V gene, CDR3 protein, CDR3 DNA. A D gene is named only where the DNA matches it firmly.

TRBJ2-7,TRBD2,TRBV2,CASSELAVSYEQYF,TGTGCCAGCAGTGAACTAGCGGTCTCCTACGAGCAGTACTTC
TRBJ2-5,TRBD2,TRBV6-5,CASKRLAGTQETQYF,TGTGCCAGCAAGAGGTTAGCGGGGACACAAGAGACCCAGTACTTC
TRBJ2-3,TRBD1,TRBV7-9,CASRVRQGRSDTQYF,TGTGCCAGCAGGGTTAGACAGGGTAGATCAGATACGCAGTATTTT
TRBJ1-2,NA,TRBV25-1,CASSEAEGYGYTF,TGTGCCAGCAGTGAGGCGGAGGGCTATGGCTACACCTTC
TRBJ2-5,NA,TRBV19,CASSILLGSQETQYF,TGTGCCAGTAGTATTCTTTTAGGGAGCCAAGAGACCCAGTACTTC
TRBJ1-3,TRBD1,TRBV2,CASRGTVSGNTIYF,TGTGCCAGCAGGGGGACAGTCTCTGGAAACACCATATATTTT
TRBJ1-5,NA,TRBV28,CASSSQGSVQPQHF,TGTGCCAGCAGTTCACAGGGTTCTGTTCAGCCCCAGCATTTT
TRBJ2-3,TRBD2,TRBV30,CAWSTSGSRTQYF,TGTGCCTGGAGTACTAGCGGGAGTCGTACGCAGTATTTT
TRBJ1-5,NA,TRBV15,CATSRSGVGNQPQHF,TGTGCCACCAGCAGGTCGGGTGTTGGCAATCAGCCCCAGCATTTT
TRBJ1-1,NA,TRBV7-2,CASSLNTDTEAFF,TGTGCCAGCAGCTTAAATACGGACACTGAAGCTTTCTTT
TRBJ2-5,TRBD2,TRBV7-3,CASSLVPSGGMGHF,TGTGCCAGCAGCTTAGTGCCTAGCGGGGGGATGGGCCACTTC
TRBJ2-1,TRBD2,TRBV19,CASSMRGLAERNEQFF,TGTGCCAGTAGTATGAGGGGACTAGCGGAACGTAATGAGCAGTTCTTC
TRBJ2-3,NA,TRBV19,CASSHPITRTDTQYF,TGTGCCAGTAGCCACCCCATAACACGCACAGATACGCAGTATTTT
TRBJ1-5,NA,TRBV28,CASSRLNSNQPQHF,TGTGCCAGCAGCAGATTGAACAGCAATCAGCCCCAGCATTTT
TRBJ1-4,NA,TRBV29-1,CSVESATNEKLFF,TGCAGCGTTGAGTCAGCAACTAATGAAAAACTGTTTTTT
TRBJ2-5,TRBD2,TRBV6-2/TRBV6-3,CASSRPSGSGETQYF,TGTGCCAGCAGTCGTCCCAGCGGGAGCGGAGAGACCCAGTACTTC
TRBJ2-3,NA,TRBV7-3,CASSSTSLLARQYF,TGTGCCAGCAGCTCGACCTCCCTACTAGCCCGGCAGTATTTT